These T cell receptor beta chains were read from a single sample in a study of T cell responses to AZD1222 COVID-19 vaccine. Produced via immunoSEQ multiplex PCR; TCRdb's table is partial and in-frame only. Of over 110,000 clones in the sample, almost 90% were seen once. This specimen was peripheral blood, taken 28 days after the second AZD1222 dose. These receptors came from an adult who received the AZD1222 COVID-19 vaccine. CDR3s include the opening cysteine and the closing phenylalanine or tryptophan. A D gene is named only where the DNA matches it firmly. Some rows have no size entry. The others give once, few or many, or a class for an expanded clone.

d_call	v_call	clone_size	j_call	cdr3_aa	cdr3_nt
TRBD1	TRBV5-1	.	TRBJ1-3	CASSLGRDRIFSSGNTIYF	TGCGCCAGCAGCTTGGGAAGGGACAGAATATTCAGCTCTGGAAACACCATATATTTT
.	TRBV5-1	.	TRBJ2-3	CASSLDLGDTQYF	TGCGCCAGCAGCTTGGACCTGGGGGATACGCAGTATTTT
.	TRBV24-1	.	TRBJ1-1	CATSGGANTEAFF	TGTGCCACCAGTGGCGGGGCCAACACTGAAGCTTTCTTT
.	TRBV10-1	once	TRBJ2-1	CASKGGDNEQFF	TGCGCCAGCAAGGGGGGCGACAATGAGCAGTTCTTC
.	TRBV28	.	TRBJ2-2	CASSSQTRGRSGELFF	TGTGCCAGCAGTTCCCAAACAAGGGGACGCTCCGGGGAGCTGTTTTTT
.	TRBV7-2	.	TRBJ1-2	CASSLVSGNGYTF	TGTGCCAGCAGCTTAGTATCAGGGAACGGCTACACCTTC
TRBD1	TRBV18	.	TRBJ1-4	CASSVTGVDEKLFF	TGTGCCAGCTCAGTCACAGGGGTTGACGAAAAACTGTTTTTT
.	TRBV27	.	TRBJ1-2	CASSQRGGTQGSGYTF	TGTGCCAGCAGCCAAAGGGGGGGGACTCAGGGCTCTGGCTACACCTTC
TRBD2	TRBV13	.	TRBJ2-7	CASSKPGTSNEQYF	TGTGCCAGCAGCAAACCCGGGACTAGCAACGAGCAGTACTTC
.	TRBV5-4	.	TRBJ1-1	CASSLGTTLNTEAFF	TGTGCCAGCAGCTTAGGGACAACTTTGAACACTGAAGCTTTCTTT
TRBD1	TRBV3-1/TRBV3-2	.	TRBJ1-4	CASSPPGTVQKLFF	TGTGCCAGCAGCCCTCCCGGGACAGTTCAAAAACTGTTTTTT
.	TRBV12-5	.	TRBJ1-1	CASARLKENTEAFF	TGTGCTAGTGCCCGCCTAAAGGAGAACACTGAAGCTTTCTTT